This T cell receptor beta chain was profiled in a study of T cell repertoires in cytomegalovirus infection. Turning to the study itself: TCR beta signatures that were public indicated CMV infection and matching HLA type.

TCRdb itself ran the reads through MiXCR, one entry per CDR3 protein. The table records approximately 220,000 distinct CDR3 sequences, around 35% of them present only once. Worth noting for this clonotype: The antigen remains undetermined.

With V trimmed by 0 bases and J by 5 bases, 7 bases remained unmatched. Per germline, CDR1 SGHVS and CDR2 FNYEAQ. This CDR3 contains 15 residues. Study conclusions and caveats: CMV-specific HLA-C-restricted TCR beta clonotypes dominated the ex vivo response.

Sequences were derived from CD8+ T cells from cultured PBMCs, sampled from culture after CMV antigen stimulation. This TCR came from a human donor in good health (CMV status not recorded). Some clones in this sample may be carry-over from other donors' samples. The chain has TRBV7-6 and TRBJ2-7; 7 nucleotides align to TRBD1. CDR3 sequence (DNA): TGTGCCAGCAGCTTAGCGCCCGACAGGGTCCACGAGCAGTACTTC. Its protein is CASSLAPDRVHEQYF.